The sequence of this T cell receptor (beta chain) was determined in a study of blood T cell repertoires in COVID-19. Germline loops: CDR1 SGHDT, CDR2 YYEEEE. Trimming shortened V by 2 bases and J by 10 bases, and 16 bases separated the two germline ends. The CDR3 is 14 residues long. Assay used: immunoSEQ multiplex PCR; TCRdb lists only in-frame clones, some missing. The table includes 200,000 to 250,000 clones, less than 85% detected once. The V call is TRBV5-6, the J call TRBJ2-1, with a possible D match to TRBD2 (5 bases). The clonotype originates from a man between 60 and 75 years old who had recovered from COVID-19. Sequencing input: PBMCs or T cells enriched from blood (not recorded which). CDR3 amino acids: CASSFEGSYGEQFF. CDR3 nucleotide sequence: TGTGCCAGCAGCTTTGAGGGCTCCTACGGGGAGCAGTTCTTC.